The 18 T cell receptor beta chains in this list originate from one sample, sequenced in a study of blood T cell repertoires in COVID-19. Here immunoSEQ multiplex PCR was the method, and the copy in TCRdb shows in-frame clones only, minus some. The table has around 160,000 clones, 80% seen once; the top ten hold roughly 13%. The sample taken for sequencing was peripheral blood. These receptors originate from a man in his fifties or sixties with active or convalescent COVID-19.

The gene calls are TRBV29-1 and TRBJ2-1; maybe TRBD2 (5 bases). V shed 4 bases and J shed 5 bases, with 15 bases lying between them. The germline CDR1 and CDR2 sequences are SQVTM and ANQGSEA. This CDR3 is 14 amino acids long. CDR3 amino acids: CSVVTSGSNNEQFF. In nucleotides, the CDR3 is TGCAGCGTTGTAACCTCGGGGTCCAACAATGAGCAGTTCTTC.

The V call is TRBV9, the J call TRBJ2-1; 13 nucleotides agree with TRBD2. J lost 5 bases, V lost 3 bases, and 2 bases had no gene match. There are 15 residues in the CDR3. CDR1 and CDR2 (germline): SGDLS, YYNGEE. CDR3 loop: CASSAGTSGNNEQFF. Written as DNA, the CDR3 is TGTGCCAGCAGCGCCGGGACTAGCGGGAACAATGAGCAGTTCTTC.

V usage is TRBV2 and J usage is TRBJ1-1, with 7 bases aligning to TRBD1. V was pared by 4 bases and J by 5 bases, with 10 bases of the junction left unmatched. In germline, CDR1 is SNHLY, CDR2 FYNNEI. The CDR3 is 15 amino acids. CDR3 loop: CASSGALTGVTEAFF. The CDR3 DNA follows: TGTGCCAGCAGTGGGGCTCTAACAGGGGTGACTGAAGCTTTCTTT.

The chain uses TRBV28 and TRBJ1-5, with 8 bases identical to TRBD1. The V and J ends lost 9 bases and 4 bases, in that order; junction bases with no gene match: 2. CDR3 length: 12 residues. Per the germline V gene, CDR1 is MDHEN and CDR2 is SYDVKM. The CDR3 DNA reads TGTGCCAGACAGGGGGGGAATCAGCCCCAGCATTTT. Amino acid sequence: CARQGGNQPQHF.

CDR3 bases: TGCGCCAGCAGCACGGACAGGGGCGCCGACGAGCAGTACTTC. Translated: CASSTDRGADEQYF. V gene TRBV4-3 combines with J gene TRBJ2-7, with TRBD1 matching over 9 bases. The J segment lost 5 bases and the V segment lost 5 bases, leaving 7 bases of the junction unmatched. The CDR3 is 14 amino acids. The germline V gene encodes CDR1 LGHNA and CDR2 YSLEER.

The rearrangement joins TRBV11-3 to TRBJ2-5; TRBD1 might be the D (6 bases). The CDR3 has 16 residues. V lost 5 bases, J lost 4 bases, and 20 bases lay in between. Germline assignment: CDR1 SGHNT and CDR2 YENEEA. CDR3 residues: CASSRGDTGIRETQYF. The CDR3 DNA reads TGTGCCAGCAGCCGTGGAGACACAGGGATTCGAGAGACCCAGTACTTC.

The CDR3 DNA sequence: TGTGCCAGCAGCGCACTCCCGGACACTGAAGCTTTCTTT. This encodes CASSALPDTEAFF. The chain combines TRBV9 with TRBJ1-1; D is unclear. This CDR3 spans 13 amino acids. Germline CDR1 and CDR2: SGDLS and YYNGEE. V dropped 3 bases and J dropped 3 bases, with 9 bases sitting between them.

The V and J genes are TRBV19 and TRBJ1-1, with D maybe TRBD1 (5 bases). The germline V and J ends were trimmed by 5 bases and 5 bases, with 18 bases remaining between them. Germline V gene data show CDR1 as LNHDA and CDR2 as SQIVND (reference sequence). This CDR3 is built from 15 residues. The CDR3 region has the DNA TGTGCCAGTAGTGCCTCGGGCCGGACATGGACTGAAGCTTTCTTT. Translated, it gives CASSASGRTWTEAFF.

This chain connects TRBV2 to TRBJ2-1; D might be TRBD2 (5 bases). The CDR3 covers 15 residues. CDR1 and CDR2 (germline): SNHLY, FYNNEI. V lost 4 bases and J 2 bases, leaving 12 bases between the germline ends. The CDR3 nucleotides read TGTGCCAGCAGTGCTCAGCGGCCTACCTACAATGAGCAGTTCTTC. Protein sequence: CASSAQRPTYNEQFF.

This clone appeared once. Different DNA sequences within this sample yield the same CDR3. J is TRBJ2-7 and V is TRBV15; D might be TRBD1 (5 bases). Germline CDR1 reads LNHNV; CDR2 reads YYDKDF (reference sequence). V lost 0 bases to trimming and J lost 4 bases, with 10 bases between them. The CDR3 consists of 14 residues. The chain's CDR3 is CATSREGASYEQYF. The CDR3 DNA is TGTGCCACCAGCAGAGAAGGGGCGTCGTACGAGCAGTACTTC. Drawing the rest from reference TRBV15 and TRBJ2-7, the complete variable domain is DAMVIQNPRYQVTQFGKPVTLSCSQTLNHNVMYWYQQKSSQAPKLLFHYYDKDFNNEADTPDNFQSRRPNTSFCFLDIRSPGLGDTAMYLCATSREGASYEQYFGPGTRLTVT.

The J gene is TRBJ1-1, the V gene TRBV29-1; tentatively, D is TRBD1 (5 bases). Trimming took 6 bases from V and 1 from J, leaving 12 bases between them. Germline lookup yields CDR1 SQVTM and CDR2 ANQGSEA. This CDR3 comprises 13 residues. The CDR3 region has the DNA TGCAGCGTGACGACAGCACCGAACACTGAAGCTTTCTTT. Its protein is CSVTTAPNTEAFF.

The gene calls are TRBV5-4 and TRBJ2-5; the D gene is possibly TRBD2 (7 bases). Germline V CDR1 and CDR2: SGHNT, YYREEE (reference sequence). CDR3 length: 19 residues. Trimming removed 0 bases from V and 0 bases from J, with 21 bases in between. CDR3: CASSLGALKGGGYQETQYF. The CDR3 nucleotides read TGTGCCAGCAGCTTGGGAGCCTTAAAAGGGGGGGGGTACCAAGAGACCCAGTACTTC.

The chain combines TRBV3-1 (or the pseudogene TRBV3-2) with TRBJ1-1, with 10 bases lining up with TRBD1. Germline assignment: CDR1 LGHDT and CDR2 YNNKEL (reference sequence). The CDR3 consists of 14 residues. Trimming cost V 6 bases and J 5 bases; bases outside gene matches: 6. CDR3: CASSQTGGGTEAFF. In nucleotides, the CDR3 is TGTGCCAGCAGTCAGACAGGGGGCGGGACTGAAGCTTTCTTT.

The V and J genes are TRBV19 and TRBJ1-1; D may be TRBD1 (6 bases). With 1 base removed from V and 3 bases from J, the gap between germline ends came to 12 bases. Germline CDR1 reads LNHDA; CDR2 reads SQIVND (reference sequence). CDR3 length equals 15 residues. The CDR3 loop reads CASSIVRGIYTEAFF. The CDR3 DNA reads TGTGCCAGTAGTATAGTAAGGGGGATATACACTGAAGCTTTCTTT.

This clone was seen a few times. The chain combines TRBV6-6 with TRBJ1-1, with D hard to call. The germline CDR1 and CDR2 sequences are MNHNY and SVGAGI (reference sequence). V lost 2 bases, J lost 0 bases, and 10 bases lay in between. This CDR3 region has 15 residues. The CDR3 protein is CASSYPSSVNTEAFF. CDR3 bases: TGTGCCAGCAGTTACCCGAGTTCTGTGAACACTGAAGCTTTCTTT.

The rearrangement uses TRBV5-8 and TRBJ1-5, with 7 positions matching TRBD1. The ends lost 4 bases at V and 2 bases at J; junction bases unmatched: 3. Germline V gene lookup returns CDR1 SGHTS and CDR2 YDEGEE. This CDR3 is built from 14 residues. CDR3 DNA: TGTGCCAGCAGCCACACAGGGGGCAATCAGCCCCAGCATTTT. It specifies CASSHTGGNQPQHF.

The chain couples TRBV5-4 to TRBJ2-3; D is ambiguous. The V gene's germline CDR1 is SGHNT and CDR2 YYREEE (reference sequence). The ends were cut back, 3 bases at V and 4 bases at J, with 3 bases in the middle. The CDR3 is made up of 11 amino acids. This CDR3 is CASSSPDTQYF. CDR3 sequence (DNA): TGTGCCAGCAGCTCTCCAGATACGCAGTATTTT. Complete variable domain (other parts from reference TRBV5-4 and TRBJ2-3): ETGVTQSPTHLIKTRGQQVTLRCSSQSGHNTVSWYQQALGQGPQFIFQYYREEENGRGNFPPRFSGLQFPNYSSELNVNALELDDSALYLCASSSPDTQYFGPGTRLTVL.

The chain combines TRBV11-2 with TRBJ2-6; 7 bases line up with TRBD2. The CDR3 has 16 residues. Germline V gene data show CDR1 as SGHAT and CDR2 as FQNNGV. Trimming at V came to 5 bases and at J to 4 bases, leaving 8 bases not matched to a gene. The CDR3 DNA follows: TGTGCCAGCAGCCCCTTCGGGGGGAGCGGGGCCAACGTCCTGACTTTC. Protein product: CASSPFGGSGANVLTF.